These T cell receptor beta chains were read from a single sample in a study of T-cell reconstitution after alpha-beta-depleted transplantation in children. MiXCR, run by TCRdb on the PCR reads, gives a single entry per CDR3 protein. The sample holds about a million distinct CDR3 sequences, around 30% seen once. Here the sequenced sample was PBMCs, mostly from graft donor cells, taken 360 days after TCRalphabeta/CD19-depleted stem cell transplant. Receptors originate from a boy in the first two years of life who had a stem cell transplant for SCID, so the T cells may come from the graft donor. Each CDR3 is given with its conserved first and last residue. A D gene is named only where the DNA matches it firmly. Clone size, where shown, is once, few, many, or a class for clones that have expanded.

TRBJ2-3,few,TRBV20-1,TRBD2,TGCAGTGCTAGCCGGGGGGGAATAGATACGCAGTATTTT,CSASRGGIDTQYF
TRBJ2-7,-,TRBV9,-,TGTGCCAGCAGCGCAGGGTTATTCGGCTACGAGCAGTACTTC,CASSAGLFGYEQYF
TRBJ2-5,-,TRBV5-1,TRBD2,TGCGCCAGCAGCTTGCCGGCTAGCGGGGGCATCCGGGAGACCCAGTACTTC,CASSLPASGGIRETQYF
TRBJ2-3,few,TRBV20-1,TRBD2,TGCAGTGCTAGAGCCGAACAAAGAGACCTAGCGGGGGGCACAGATACGCAGTATTTT,CSARAEQRDLAGGTDTQYF
TRBJ1-2,-,TRBV10-3,-,TGTGCCATCAGTGAGGTCGGCACTAACTATGGCTACACCTTC,CAISEVGTNYGYTF
TRBJ2-3,few,TRBV5-1,-,TGCGCCAGCAGACTTGAGCGTACAGGGTCGTTCTCCACAGATACGCAGTATTTT,CASRLERTGSFSTDTQYF
TRBJ2-1,-,TRBV14,-,TGTGCCAGCAGCCAAGCCTTTTGGAAATTCGATGAGCAGTTCTTC,CASSQAFWKFDEQFF
TRBJ2-1,-,TRBV20-1,-,TGCAGTGCTGGAAGACTAGGGCATGAGCAGTTCTTC,CSAGRLGHEQFF
TRBJ1-2,few,TRBV14,TRBD1,TGTGCCAGCAGCCAAGGACAGGGGGGCGCATATGGCTACACCTTC,CASSQGQGGAYGYTF
TRBJ2-1,-,TRBV6-2/TRBV6-3,-,TGTGCCATCCGAATAGGACAAGTAGACAATGAGCAGTTCTTC,CAIRIGQVDNEQFF
TRBJ2-2,-,TRBV2,-,TGTGCCAGCATCGGTCAGAACACCGGGGAGCTGTTTTTT,CASIGQNTGELFF
TRBJ2-2,-,TRBV11-2,-,TGTGCCAGCAGCTTCACAGGGAAAGGAACCGGGGAGCTGTTTTTT,CASSFTGKGTGELFF
TRBJ1-5,many,TRBV4-1,-,TGCGCCAGCAGCCACACAGGGACCAATCAGCCCCAGCATTTT,CASSHTGTNQPQHF
TRBJ2-7,-,TRBV7-2,-,TGTGCCAGCAGCTTACGCCGGGACGGAGCCTACGAGCAGTACTTC,CASSLRRDGAYEQYF
TRBJ1-1,-,TRBV20-1,TRBD1,TGCAGCGCCCAGGGACAGGTGAACACTGAAGCTTTCTTT,CSAQGQVNTEAFF